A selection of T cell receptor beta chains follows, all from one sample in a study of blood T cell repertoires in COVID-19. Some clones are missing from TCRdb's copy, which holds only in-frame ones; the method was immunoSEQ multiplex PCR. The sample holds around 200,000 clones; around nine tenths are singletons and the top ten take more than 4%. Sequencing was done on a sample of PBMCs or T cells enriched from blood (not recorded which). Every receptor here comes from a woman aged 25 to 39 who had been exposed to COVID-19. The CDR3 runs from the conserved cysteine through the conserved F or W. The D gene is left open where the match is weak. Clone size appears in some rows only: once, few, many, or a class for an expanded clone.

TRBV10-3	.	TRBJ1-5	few	CAISPTGNQPQHF	TGTGCCATCAGTCCGACAGGTAATCAGCCCCAGCATTTT
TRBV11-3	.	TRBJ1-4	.	CASSLPLGGKLFF	TGTGCCAGCAGCTTACCGTTGGGAGGAAAACTGTTTTTT
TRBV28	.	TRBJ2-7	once	CASRTPAGSNEQYF	TGTGCCAGCCGCACCCCCGCGGGGTCCAACGAGCAGTACTTC
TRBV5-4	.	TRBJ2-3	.	CASSYQGSDTQYF	TGTGCCAGCAGTTACCAGGGGTCAGATACGCAGTATTTT
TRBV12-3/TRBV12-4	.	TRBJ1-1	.	CASSLLGAEAFF	TGTGCCAGCAGTTTACTGGGCGCTGAAGCTTTCTTT
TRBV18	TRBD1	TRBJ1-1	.	CASSRDRGREAFF	TGTGCCAGCTCACGGGACAGGGGGCGCGAAGCTTTCTTT
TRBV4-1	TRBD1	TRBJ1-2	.	CASSQEQGDYGYTF	TGCGCCAGCAGCCAAGAGCAGGGGGACTATGGCTACACCTTC
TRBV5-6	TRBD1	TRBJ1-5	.	CASSLGQGANQPQHF	TGTGCCAGCAGCTTAGGACAGGGAGCAAATCAGCCCCAGCATTTT
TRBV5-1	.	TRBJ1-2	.	CASSLGTSEGYGYTF	TGCGCCAGCAGCTTAGGGACATCAGAGGGGTATGGCTACACCTTC
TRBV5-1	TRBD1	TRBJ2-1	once	CASSLGDSYNEQFF	TGCGCCAGCAGCTTGGGGGACAGCTACAATGAGCAGTTCTTC
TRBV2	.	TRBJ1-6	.	CASSGEAAYNSPLHF	TGTGCCAGCAGTGGGGAGGCAGCCTATAATTCACCCCTCCACTTT
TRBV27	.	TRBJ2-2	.	CASSLYRGSRDNFTGELFF	TGTGCCAGCAGTTTATATAGGGGCTCCAGGGATAACTTCACCGGGGAGCTGTTTTTT
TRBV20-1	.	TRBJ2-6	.	CSASIRTASGANVLTF	TGCAGTGCTAGTATCCGGACAGCCTCTGGGGCCAACGTCCTGACTTTC
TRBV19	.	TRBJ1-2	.	CASSLAAGRNYGYTF	TGTGCCAGTAGCTTAGCGGCAGGGAGGAACTATGGCTACACCTTC
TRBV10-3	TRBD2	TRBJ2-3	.	CAISGVAGVGTDTQYF	TGTGCCATCAGTGGGGTAGCGGGGGTTGGCACAGATACGCAGTATTTT
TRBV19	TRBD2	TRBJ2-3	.	CASHSVGGGTDTQYF	TGTGCCAGCCACTCGGTGGGGGGGGGCACAGATACGCAGTATTTT
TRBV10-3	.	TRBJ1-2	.	CAISVVLTDGYTF	TGTGCCATCAGTGTAGTACTCACGGATGGCTACACCTTC
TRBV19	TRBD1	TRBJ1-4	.	CASRGQGNEKLFF	TGTGCCAGTCGAGGACAGGGGAATGAAAAACTGTTTTTT
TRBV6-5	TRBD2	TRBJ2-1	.	CASSYSGGSSYNEQFF	TGTGCCAGCAGTTACTCGGGAGGGAGCTCCTACAATGAGCAGTTCTTC
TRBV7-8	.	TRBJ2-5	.	CASSSRLGVEAQYF	TGTGCCAGCAGCTCTAGATTAGGGGTTGAGGCCCAGTACTTC
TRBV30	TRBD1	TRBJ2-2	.	CAWRTGTASTGELFF	TGTGCCTGGAGAACCGGGACAGCGTCCACCGGGGAGCTGTTTTTT
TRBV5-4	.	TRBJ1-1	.	CASRPQGMNTEAFF	TGTGCCAGCAGGCCTCAGGGGATGAACACTGAAGCTTTCTTT
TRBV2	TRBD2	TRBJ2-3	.	CASSVPGTSGGSTDTQYF	TGTGCCAGCAGTGTCCCCGGGACTAGCGGGGGGTCCACAGATACGCAGTATTTT
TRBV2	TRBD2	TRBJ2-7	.	CASSPTGGTYEQYF	TGTGCCAGCAGTCCCACGGGGGGAACCTACGAGCAGTACTTC
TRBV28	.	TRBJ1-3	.	CASSEGGQGPRNTIYF	TGTGCCAGCAGTGAGGGAGGCCAGGGCCCCCGAAACACCATATATTTT
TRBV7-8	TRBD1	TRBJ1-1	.	CASGQGAVFEAFF	TGTGCCAGCGGTCAGGGGGCGGTTTTTGAAGCTTTCTTT
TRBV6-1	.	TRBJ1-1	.	CASSDLLVAFF	TGTGCCAGCAGTGATCTACTTGTGGCTTTCTTT
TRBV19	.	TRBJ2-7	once	CASSTQVSAYEQYF	TGTGCCAGTAGTACACAGGTCAGCGCCTACGAGCAGTACTTC
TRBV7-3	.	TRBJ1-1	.	CASKRAGNTEAFF	TGTGCCAGTAAGAGGGCAGGGAACACTGAAGCTTTCTTT
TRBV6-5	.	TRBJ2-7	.	CASSYSHFNHEQYF	TGTGCCAGCAGTTACTCGCACTTTAACCACGAGCAGTACTTC
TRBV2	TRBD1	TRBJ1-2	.	CASSEPPGQGYGYTF	TGTGCCAGCAGTGAACCTCCGGGACAGGGGTACGGCTACACCTTC
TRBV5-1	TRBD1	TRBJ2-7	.	CASSLDRGQYEQYF	TGCGCCAGCAGCTTGGACAGGGGTCAGTACGAGCAGTACTTC
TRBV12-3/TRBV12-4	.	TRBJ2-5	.	CASSDWSQETQYF	TGTGCCAGCAGTGACTGGTCTCAAGAGACCCAGTACTTC
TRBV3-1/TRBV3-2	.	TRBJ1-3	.	CASSPRLNARNTIYF	TGTGCCAGCAGCCCGAGGTTAAACGCGAGAAACACCATATATTTT
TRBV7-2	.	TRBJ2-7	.	CASSIYRGHYEQYF	TGTGCCAGCAGTATCTACAGAGGGCACTACGAGCAGTACTTC
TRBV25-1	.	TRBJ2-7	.	CASRRGSGYEQYF	TGTGCCAGCAGACGGGGGTCTGGGTACGAGCAGTACTTC
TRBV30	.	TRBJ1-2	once	CAWTPVRLLRGYGYTF	TGTGCCTGGACCCCAGTACGGCTCCTCAGGGGCTATGGCTACACCTTC
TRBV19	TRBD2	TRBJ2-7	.	CASSSQGEGTTEQYF	TGTGCCAGTAGTAGCCAGGGCGAGGGGACTACCGAGCAGTACTTC
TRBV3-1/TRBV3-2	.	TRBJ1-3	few	CASSPTGTFGNTIYF	TGTGCCAGCAGCCCGACCGGGACATTTGGAAACACCATATATTTT
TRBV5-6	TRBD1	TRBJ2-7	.	CASSLYLQGAREQYF	TGTGCCAGCAGCTTATATTTGCAGGGGGCTCGGGAGCAGTACTTC
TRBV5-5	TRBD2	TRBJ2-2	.	CASSLSGTTSGELFF	TGTGCCAGCAGCTTGTCCGGGACTACGTCCGGGGAGCTGTTTTTT
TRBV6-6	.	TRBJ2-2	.	CASTAEVGELFF	TGTGCCAGCACCGCCGAGGTGGGGGAGCTGTTTTTT
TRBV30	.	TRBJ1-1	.	CAWSASGTLNTEAFF	TGTGCCTGGAGTGCCTCCGGGACACTGAACACTGAAGCTTTCTTT
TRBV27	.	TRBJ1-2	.	CASSGEEGGYGYTF	TGTGCCAGCAGTGGGGAGGAGGGAGGCTATGGCTACACCTTC
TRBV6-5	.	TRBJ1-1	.	CASSYLGQNTEAFF	TGTGCCAGCAGTTACCTCGGACAGAACACTGAAGCTTTCTTT
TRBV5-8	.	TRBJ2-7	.	CASSFTHEQYF	TGTGCCAGCAGCTTCACTCACGAGCAGTACTTC
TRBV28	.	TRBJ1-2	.	CASTERLDGYTF	TGTGCCAGCACAGAAAGACTAGATGGCTACACCTTC